One TCR beta chain is described in this entry. The antigen it recognizes is unknown. The sample holds no much larger clone one base away, and base qualities are not on file. The CDR3 covers 14 residues, taking in both the cysteine and the phenylalanine. Of the read, only the CDR3 DNA is kept; its 42 bases are in frame from base 1. The germline V gene specifies KGHSH as CDR1 and LQKENI as CDR2. V has 6 bases trimmed and J has 8 bases trimmed; junction bases matching no gene number 6. The CDR3 regions of human TCRbeta chains were subjected to immunosequencing. On the study's bioinformatics: TCRs in the repertoires were matched against a reference library of SARS-CoV-2-specific TCRs that had been generated with the MIRA antigen-specificity platform. Breadth meant the fraction of unique TCRs that were SARS-CoV-2-associated, whereas depth meant the fraction of total T cells that were SARS-CoV-2-associated. Using the MIRA data, every spike-specific TCR was mapped to the spike region that the TCR reacted to and assigned to either a CD4 or a CD8 class. Log10-transformed breadth and depth values were compared by one-way ANOVA with Sidak's multiple comparisons tests. The clones in this table, taken by TCRdb from immuneACCESS, are in-frame only. Not every clone is retained; where verified, under half of the shortfall comes from an unresolved V gene, and the cause of the rest is unknown. V and J calls and clone size come straight from that table; D and trimming were deduced from the DNA. The sample data list approximately 120,000 clones, and roughly 90% of these were observed just once. The ten most abundant clones make up around 13% of the sample.

The intended sense of this specimen's time point label: baseline before first vaccination. What this sample's treatment or condition label stands for: meningococcal conjugate vaccine given as trial control. Vaccinee samples were obtained from the UK trials COV001 and COV002, which included a single-blind randomized controlled phase 2/3 trial of AZD1222 (ChAdOx1 nCoV-19) in healthy adults. For TCRbeta chain sequencing, PBMC samples from trial participants were taken at day 0 and at day 28 after the second dose. This sample was taken from a study of T cell responses to AZD1222 COVID-19 vaccine (dated by TCRdb to about 2021). Background for the entire study: A total of 233 trial participants underwent TCR sequencing, of whom 200 to 220 had received two doses of AZD1222 and around 25 had received two doses of the MenACWY control vaccine. Trial participants were enrolled into age subgroups of 18-55, 56-69 and 70-plus years, which contained roughly 150, 30 and 60 TCR-sequenced participants, respectively. Beyond this particular receptor, the publication reports: Because no samples from the day 14 peak response were available, repertoires could be characterized only after the peak T cell response. Most participants were white British and females outnumbered males, and the authors suggested that clonal diversity may have been underestimated. Conclusions about previously exposed vaccinees were limited because only six AZD1222 recipients were SARS-CoV-2 seropositive at baseline. Epitopes outside the regions mutated in the B.1.351 and B.1.1.7 variants were reportedly recognized by nearly half of the unique spike-specific TCRs. In the small 56-69-year group, the increase in depth fell short of significance, most likely because of low power. After two AZD1222 doses, spike-specific TCR breadth and depth were significantly higher than at day 0 and than in MenACWY recipients. Vaccine-associated CD4 TCRs spanned the whole spike protein, with dominant responses in regions 160-218 and 743-854.

The sequence is built from TRBV18 and TRBJ1-4, and TRBD1 matches 10 of the central bases. This TCR was sampled from an adult in good health. The sequencing here drew on peripheral blood, taken on day 0 of MenACWY control vaccination. CDR3 reads: CASSPDRGHEKLFF. In nucleotide form, the sequence is TGTGCCAGCTCCCCCGACAGGGGGCACGAAAAACTGTTTTTT.